The 11 T cell receptor beta chains in this list originate from one sample, sequenced in a study of blood T cell repertoires in COVID-19 (dated by TCRdb to 2019 to 2021). Receptors were amplified or captured by the immunoSEQ multiplex PCR assay. Held by TCRdb, this immuneACCESS table contains in-frame sequences only and omits some clones. Under half of the omission traces to an unresolved V gene where checked; the cause of the rest is unknown. Across this sample there are roughly 22,000 clones, with approximately 80% seen only once. The top ten clonotypes cover 2% to 3% of the sample. Sequencing input: peripheral blood. These TCRs come from a woman aged 70-85 years with COVID-19, enrolled during active disease.

The chain carries TRBV20-1 and TRBJ1-2; the D is unclear. The germline V and J ends were trimmed by 3 bases and 8 bases, with 10 bases remaining between them. CDR1 is DFQATT, CDR2 SNEGSKA, per germline (reference sequence). The CDR3 is made up of 11 amino acids. CDR3 DNA sequence: TGCAGTGCTAGGTTCAGAGGGGGCTACACCTTC. Translating it yields CSARFRGGYTF.

The chain links TRBV7-2 to TRBJ2-7; D might be TRBD2 (6 bases). Trimming took 5 bases from V and 7 from J, leaving 21 bases between them. Germline V gene sequence: CDR1 SGHTA, CDR2 FQGNSA. This CDR3 has 15 amino acids. CDR3 sequence reads: CASSPRPGGRGEQYF. The CDR3 DNA is TGTGCCAGCAGCCCCCGACCCGGGGGACGGGGTGAGCAGTACTTC.

The chain joins TRBV4-2 to TRBJ2-4; a possible D gene is TRBD1 (5 bases). This CDR3 region has 14 residues. V was pared by 0 bases and J by 11 bases, with 14 bases between. The V gene's germline CDR1 is LGHNA and CDR2 YNFKEQ. CDR3 in DNA: TGTGCCAGCAGCCAAGATGACAGATTAGGCGTTCAGTACTTC. Translation gives CASSQDDRLGVQYF.

This clone was found once. The chain links TRBV5-1 to TRBJ1-5; a possible D gene is TRBD1 (6 bases). With 0 bases removed from V and 7 bases from J, the gap between germline ends came to 11 bases. CDR3 length: 14 amino acids. CDR1 and CDR2 (germline): SGHRS, YFSETQ. CDR3 in DNA: TGCGCCAGCAGCTTGGTTCCGGGGGGCCAGCCCCAGCATTTT. This gives the protein CASSLVPGGQPQHF.

This chain uses TRBV15 with TRBJ2-7; 7 nucleotides line up with TRBD2. V lost 4 bases and J lost 0; bases outside the gene matches: 6. Looked up from germline, CDR1 is LNHNV and CDR2 is YYDKDF (reference sequence). CDR3 size: 15 residues. The CDR3, as DNA: TGTGCCACCAGCACCTTACGGGGGGACTCCTACGAGCAGTACTTC. Translating gives CATSTLRGDSYEQYF. Full variable domain (missing parts from reference TRBV15 and TRBJ2-7): DAMVIQNPRYQVTQFGKPVTLSCSQTLNHNVMYWYQQKSSQAPKLLFHYYDKDFNNEADTPDNFQSRRPNTSFCFLDIRSPGLGDTAMYLCATSTLRGDSYEQYFGPGTRLTVT.

The chain joins TRBV7-2 to TRBJ1-1, with no clear D. Germline assignment: CDR1 SGHTA and CDR2 FQGNSA. This CDR3 contains 13 residues. Trimming took 4 bases from V and 0 from J, leaving 6 bases between them. The CDR3 is CASSSMMNTEAFF. Here the CDR3 DNA reads TGTGCCAGCAGCTCTATGATGAACACTGAAGCTTTCTTT.

The chain links TRBV6-2 or TRBV6-3 to TRBJ1-2; D may be TRBD1 (6 bases). Germline-derived CDR1 and CDR2 are MNHEY and SVGEGT. Trimming left V 5 bases short and J 5 bases short, with 18 bases between. CDR3 size: 15 residues. The CDR3 loop is CASSISPGQSYGYTF. In DNA form, the CDR3 reads TGTGCCAGCAGTATATCCCCAGGACAGTCGTATGGCTACACCTTC.

The rearrangement joins TRBV23-1 to TRBJ2-7; 8 bases agree with TRBD1. TRBV23-1 is noted as an ORF with a role that remains uncertain. The J segment lost 5 bases and the V segment lost 8 bases, leaving 14 bases of the junction unmatched. The CDR3 is 15 residues long. The CDR3 reads CASCSGGAFLNEQYV. Here the CDR3 DNA reads TGCGCCAGCTGCTCAGGGGGCGCATTTCTCAACGAGCAGTACGTC.

This chain joins TRBV10-3 and TRBJ1-5; 10 nucleotides agree with TRBD1. V dropped 2 bases and J dropped 7; count of bases not matched to a gene: 8. This CDR3 comprises 16 residues. Per the germline V gene, CDR1 is ENHRY and CDR2 is SYGVKD. The CDR3 protein is CAISEKDRGSHQPQHF. In DNA form, the CDR3 reads TGTGCCATCAGTGAGAAGGACAGGGGGTCTCACCAGCCCCAGCATTTT.

The chain carries TRBV7-2 and TRBJ1-2; D is ambiguous. The CDR3 is made up of 15 amino acids. From germline, CDR1 is SGHTA and CDR2 FQGNSA. Trimming stripped 1 base from V and 3 bases from J, with 12 bases between. DNA of the CDR3: TGTGCCAGCAGCTTAGTGGGAGGAGGCGACTATGGCTACACCTTC. The encoded protein is CASSLVGGGDYGYTF.

The gene calls are TRBV4-1 and TRBJ1-2; no reliable D call. The CDR3 is 14 residues long. Looked up from germline, CDR1 is MGHRA and CDR2 is YSYEKL. Trimming took off 4 bases at V and 6 bases at J, with 15 bases between the two ends. The CDR3 coding sequence is TGCGCCAGCAGCCCTCCGGGTCCGGGGAATGGCTACACCTTC. This gives the protein CASSPPGPGNGYTF.